This paragraph covers one T cell receptor (beta chain) sequence. Its antigen is unknown. The data were taken from a study of T cells in localized non-small cell lung cancer. Study-wide results and caveats: Adjacent uninvolved lung tissue had the highest T cell clonality, exceeding tumor. Heterogeneity cannot be ruled out, as sequencing used one tumor region only.

TCRdb's table, derived via immunoSEQ multiplex PCR, lists solely in-frame clones and lacks some. The table lists some 19,000 clones, 75% to 95% of them singletons. The CDR3 sequence is 16 residues long. With 1 base removed from V and 6 bases from J, the gap between germline ends came to 15 bases. CDR1 and CDR2 (germline): LGHNA, YSLEER. The chain is built from TRBV4-3 and TRBJ2-2; the D call may be TRBD1 or TRBD2 (5 bases each). The sample here was peripheral blood, taken before any cancer treatment. The clonotype originates from a male donor at least 60 years old with stage I squamous cell lung carcinoma. As DNA, the CDR3 is TGCGCCAGCAGCCAAGTCGGGGCCCCCGGGCCCGGGGAGCTGTTTTTT. Its translation is CASSQVGAPGPGELFF.